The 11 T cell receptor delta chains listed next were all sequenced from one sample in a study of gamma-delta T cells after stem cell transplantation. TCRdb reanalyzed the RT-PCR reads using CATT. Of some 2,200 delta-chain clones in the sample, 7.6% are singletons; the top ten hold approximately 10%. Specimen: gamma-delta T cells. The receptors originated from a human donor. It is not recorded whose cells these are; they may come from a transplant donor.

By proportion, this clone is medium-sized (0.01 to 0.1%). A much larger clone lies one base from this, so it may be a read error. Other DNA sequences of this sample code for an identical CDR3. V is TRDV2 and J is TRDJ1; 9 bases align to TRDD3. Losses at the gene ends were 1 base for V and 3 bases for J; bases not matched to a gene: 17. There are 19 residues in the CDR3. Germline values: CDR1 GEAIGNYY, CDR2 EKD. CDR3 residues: CACDTVGSTKGDTADKLIF. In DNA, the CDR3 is TGTGCCTGTGACACAGTAGGGTCCACAAAGGGGGATACTGCCGATAAACTCATCTTT.

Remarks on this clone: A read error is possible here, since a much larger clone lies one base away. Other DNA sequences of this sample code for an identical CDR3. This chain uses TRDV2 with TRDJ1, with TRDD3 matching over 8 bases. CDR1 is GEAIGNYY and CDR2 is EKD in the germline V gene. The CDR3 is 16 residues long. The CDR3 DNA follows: TGCGCCTGTGACACATTACTGGGGGCCCACACCGATAAACTCATCTTT. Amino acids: CACDTLLGAHTDKLIF.

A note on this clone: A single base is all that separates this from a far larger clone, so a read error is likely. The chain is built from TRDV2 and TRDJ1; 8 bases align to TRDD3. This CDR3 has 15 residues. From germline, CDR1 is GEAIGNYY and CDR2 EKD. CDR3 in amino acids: CACDSLGANTDRLIF. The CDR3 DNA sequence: TGTGCCTGTGACTCACTGGGGGCCAACACCGATAGACTCATCTTT.

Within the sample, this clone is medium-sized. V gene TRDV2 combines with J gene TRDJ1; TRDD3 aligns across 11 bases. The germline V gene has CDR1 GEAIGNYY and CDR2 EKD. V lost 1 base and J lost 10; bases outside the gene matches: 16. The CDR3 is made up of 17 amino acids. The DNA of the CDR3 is TGTGCCTGTGACACTGTTGGTGGGGGATACGCTAGGCGGTCACTCATCTTT. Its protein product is CACDTVGGGYARRSLIF.

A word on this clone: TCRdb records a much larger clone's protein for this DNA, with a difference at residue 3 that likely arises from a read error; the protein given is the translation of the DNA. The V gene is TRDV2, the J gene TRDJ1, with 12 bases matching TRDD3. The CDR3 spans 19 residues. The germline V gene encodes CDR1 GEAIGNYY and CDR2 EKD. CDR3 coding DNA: TGTGCCCGTGACACTATGGCTTCTGGGGGATACGCGGGCACCGATAAACTCATCTTT. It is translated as CARDTMASGGYAGTDKLIF.

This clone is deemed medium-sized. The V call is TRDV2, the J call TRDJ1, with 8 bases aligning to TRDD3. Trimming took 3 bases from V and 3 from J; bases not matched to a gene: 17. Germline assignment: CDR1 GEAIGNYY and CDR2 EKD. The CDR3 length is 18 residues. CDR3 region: CACDPLGDPSKGPDKLIF. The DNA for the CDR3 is TGTGCCTGTGACCCCTTGGGGGATCCCAGCAAAGGGCCCGATAAACTCATCTTT.

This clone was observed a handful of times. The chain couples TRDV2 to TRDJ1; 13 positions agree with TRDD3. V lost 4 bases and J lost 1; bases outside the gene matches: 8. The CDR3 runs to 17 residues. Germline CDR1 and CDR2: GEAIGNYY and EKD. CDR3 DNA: TGTGCCTGTGAACCTCTACTGGGGGATACGGGCACCGATAAACTCATCTTT. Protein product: CACEPLLGDTGTDKLIF.

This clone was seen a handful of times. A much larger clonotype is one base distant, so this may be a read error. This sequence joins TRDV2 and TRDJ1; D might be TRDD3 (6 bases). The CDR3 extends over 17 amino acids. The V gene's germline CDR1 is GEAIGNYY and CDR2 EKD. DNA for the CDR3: TGTGCCTGTGACACCCTGGGGACCCTGCGGGTCACCAATAAACTCATCTTT. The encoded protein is CACDTLGTLRVTNKLIF.

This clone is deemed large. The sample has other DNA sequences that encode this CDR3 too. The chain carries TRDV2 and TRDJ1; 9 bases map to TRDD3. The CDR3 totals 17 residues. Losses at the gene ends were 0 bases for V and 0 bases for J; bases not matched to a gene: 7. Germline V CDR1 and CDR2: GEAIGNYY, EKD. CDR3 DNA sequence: TGTGCCTGTGACACCCTGGGGGGGGATACCTACACCGATAAACTCATCTTT. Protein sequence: CACDTLGGDTYTDKLIF.

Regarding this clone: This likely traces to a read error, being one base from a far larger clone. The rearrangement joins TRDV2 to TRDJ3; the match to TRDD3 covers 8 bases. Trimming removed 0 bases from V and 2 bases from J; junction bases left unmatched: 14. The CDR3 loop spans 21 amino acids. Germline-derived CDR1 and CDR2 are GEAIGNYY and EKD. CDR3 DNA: TGTGCCTGTGACACCGGTTGTGGGGGGATAAGTTCCACCTGGGACACCCGACAGATGTTTTTC. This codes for CACDTGCGGISSTWDTRQMFF.

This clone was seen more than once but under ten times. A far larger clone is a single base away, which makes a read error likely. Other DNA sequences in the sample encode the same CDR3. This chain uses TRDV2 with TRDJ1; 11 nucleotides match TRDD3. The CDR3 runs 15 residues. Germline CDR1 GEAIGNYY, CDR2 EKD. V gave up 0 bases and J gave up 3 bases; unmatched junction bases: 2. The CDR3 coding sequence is TGTGCCTGTGACACCCTGGGGGATACCCCCGATAAACTCATCTTT. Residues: CACDTLGDTPDKLIF.